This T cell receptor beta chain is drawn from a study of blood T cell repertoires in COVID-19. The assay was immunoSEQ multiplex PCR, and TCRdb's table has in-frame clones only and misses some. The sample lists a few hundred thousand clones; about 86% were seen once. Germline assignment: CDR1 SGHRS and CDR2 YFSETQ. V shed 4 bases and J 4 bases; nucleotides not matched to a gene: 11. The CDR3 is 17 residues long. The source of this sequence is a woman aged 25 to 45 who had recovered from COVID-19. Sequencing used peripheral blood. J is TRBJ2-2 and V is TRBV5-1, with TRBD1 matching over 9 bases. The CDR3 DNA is TGCGCCAGCAGCAAAGGGACAGGGAGTATTGGCACCGGGGAGCTGTTTTTT. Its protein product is CASSKGTGSIGTGELFF.